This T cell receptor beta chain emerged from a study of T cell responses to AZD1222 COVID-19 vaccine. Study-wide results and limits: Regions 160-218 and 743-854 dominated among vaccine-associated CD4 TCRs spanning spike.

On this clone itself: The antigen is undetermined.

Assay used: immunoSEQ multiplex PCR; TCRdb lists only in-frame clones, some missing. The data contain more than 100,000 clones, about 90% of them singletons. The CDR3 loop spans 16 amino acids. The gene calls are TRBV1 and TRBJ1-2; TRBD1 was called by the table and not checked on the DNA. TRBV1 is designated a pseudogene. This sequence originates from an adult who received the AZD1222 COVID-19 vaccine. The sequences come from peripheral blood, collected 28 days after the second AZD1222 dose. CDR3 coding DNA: TGCACCAGCAGCCCCCGCGTTCAGGGGCGACTTCTGGGCTACACCTTC. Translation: CTSSPRVQGRLLGYTF.